A single sample is the source of the 20 T cell receptor beta chains below, sequenced in a study of T cell responses to AZD1222 COVID-19 vaccine. Sequencing used immunoSEQ multiplex PCR; TCRdb keeps in-frame clones, though not all of them. This sample carries more than 150,000 clones, around nine tenths of them seen once, and the ten largest clones take around 26%. The source was peripheral blood, collected 28 days after the second AZD1222 dose. These receptors came from an adult who received the AZD1222 COVID-19 vaccine.

The chain has TRBV5-4 and TRBJ2-7; possibly TRBD1 for D (6 bases). Trimming cost V 1 base and J 7 bases, with 18 bases left between them. The CDR3 totals 15 residues. Germline assignment: CDR1 SGHNT and CDR2 YYREEE (reference sequence). DNA for the CDR3: TGTGCCAGCAGCTTGCGACAGGCGGCGTCTAGGGAGCAGTACTTC. Translating it yields CASSLRQAASREQYF.

The V and J genes are TRBV30 and TRBJ1-4; D not resolved. Trimming pared 2 bases from V and 13 bases from J, leaving 14 bases between. CDR3 length: 12 amino acids. Looked up from germline, CDR1 is GTSNPN and CDR2 is SVGIG (reference sequence). The CDR3 spells CAWSLFPGGLFF. In DNA form, the CDR3 reads TGTGCCTGGAGTCTTTTCCCCGGAGGACTGTTTTTT.

The CDR3 protein is CASSYSTSGTRLYEQYF. The CDR3 nucleotides are TGTGCCAGCAGTTACTCGACTAGCGGGACCCGCCTCTACGAGCAGTACTTC. V and J are TRBV6-2 or TRBV6-3 and TRBJ2-7; 11 nucleotides line up with TRBD2. The V gene's germline CDR1 is MNHEY and CDR2 SVGEGT. V trimming: 0 bases; J trimming: 3 bases; junction bases outside the gene matches: 7. This CDR3 is built from 17 residues.

The genes are TRBV28 and TRBJ2-1; D possibly corresponds to TRBD2 (6 bases). This CDR3 has 14 residues. Trimming stripped 5 bases from V and 4 bases from J, with 12 bases between. Per germline, CDR1 MDHEN and CDR2 SYDVKM. CDR3 sequence reads: CASSPRRAYNEQFF. In nucleotides, the CDR3 is TGTGCCAGCAGTCCGAGGAGGGCTTACAATGAGCAGTTCTTC.

The chain joins TRBV7-2 to TRBJ1-1; 8 bases map to TRBD1. The V gene end was trimmed by 6 bases and the J gene end by 8 bases; junction bases not matched to a gene: 8. The CDR3 has 13 residues. Germline assignment: CDR1 SGHTA and CDR2 FQGNSA. The CDR3 DNA reads as TGTGCCAGCAGTTGGGGAGACAGGGGAGAAGCTTTCTTT. Translation gives CASSWGDRGEAFF.

The V call is TRBV28, the J call TRBJ1-6, with D unclear. The CDR3 covers 14 residues. The V gene lost 6 bases and the J gene lost 5 bases, with 11 bases spanning the gap. Germline CDR1 reads MDHEN; CDR2 reads SYDVKM. CDR3 DNA: TGTGCCAGCAGCACCGGCGGAGATAATTCACCCCTCCACTTT. It translates to CASSTGGDNSPLHF.

CDR3 in amino acids: CASTTAQGGELFF. In nucleotides, the CDR3 is TGTGCCAGCACCACGGCGCAGGGGGGGGAGCTGTTTTTT. The chain couples TRBV28 to TRBJ2-2; D might be TRBD1 (6 bases). This CDR3 contains 13 residues. CDR1 and CDR2 from the germline V gene are MDHEN and SYDVKM. Trimming pared 7 bases from V and 8 bases from J, leaving 14 bases between.

This clone has only one observation. The chain uses TRBV30 and TRBJ2-7, with D possibly being TRBD2 (5 bases). The CDR3 extends over 13 amino acids. Looked up from germline, CDR1 is GTSNPN and CDR2 is SVGIG (reference sequence). The V end was cut by 2 bases, the J end by 9 bases, with 17 bases between. CDR3 nucleotide sequence: TGTGCCTGGAGTCCCCCGAATCGAGGGTCGCAGTACTTC. This gives the protein CAWSPPNRGSQYF.

The chain links TRBV15 to TRBJ1-4; no clear D gene. The germline V gene encodes CDR1 LNHNV and CDR2 YYDKDF (reference sequence). Trimming took off 0 bases at V and 10 bases at J, with 12 bases between the two ends. The CDR3 is 14 residues long. CDR3 DNA sequence: TGTGCCACCAGCAGAGATAAGTCGGGCGGAAAACTGTTTTTT. Protein sequence: CATSRDKSGGKLFF. Variable domain in full (rest from reference TRBV15 and TRBJ1-4): DAMVIQNPRYQVTQFGKPVTLSCSQTLNHNVMYWYQQKSSQAPKLLFHYYDKDFNNEADTPDNFQSRRPNTSFCFLDIRSPGLGDTAMYLCATSRDKSGGKLFFGSGTQLSVL.

CDR3 loop: CASSQKRGAAPDTQYF. The CDR3 coding sequence is TGTGCCAGCAGCCAGAAGCGGGGGGCGGCGCCAGATACGCAGTATTTT. The rearrangement joins TRBV28 to TRBJ2-3, with 9 bases that match TRBD2. Germline lookup yields CDR1 MDHEN and CDR2 SYDVKM. The CDR3 is 16 amino acids. V was clipped by 6 bases and J by 4 bases; unmatched bases: 11. Full variable domain (missing parts from reference TRBV28 and TRBJ2-3): DVKVTQSSRYLVKRTGEKVFLECVQDMDHENMFWYRQDPGLGLRLIYFSYDVKMKEKGDIPEGYSVSREKKERFSLILESASTNQTSMYLCASSQKRGAAPDTQYFGPGTRLTVL.

Only a few counts were recorded for this clone. The chain carries TRBV19 and TRBJ2-5; maybe TRBD1 (6 bases). Germline V lookup: CDR1 LNHDA, CDR2 SQIVND (reference sequence). Trimming removed 8 bases at V and 10 bases at J, with 17 bases between. The CDR3 sequence is 12 residues long. The CDR3 bases are TGTGCCAGTGGGTTCTTACAGGGAGACCAGTACTTC. It translates to CASGFLQGDQYF. Full variable domain (remainder filled in from reference TRBV19 and TRBJ2-5): DGGITQSPKYLFRKEGQNVTLSCEQNLNHDAMYWYRQDPGQGLRLIYYSQIVNDFQKGDIAEGYSVSREKKESFPLTVTSAQKNPTAFYLCASGFLQGDQYFGPGTRLLVL.

V usage is TRBV7-2 and J usage is TRBJ2-7; 9 bases line up with TRBD1. The CDR3 totals 17 residues. V was pared by 2 bases and J by 0 bases, with 8 bases of the junction left unmatched. Germline V lookup: CDR1 SGHTA, CDR2 FQGNSA. The CDR3 DNA follows: TGTGCCAGCAGCTTAAGGACAGGGGCTCCATTCTCCTACGAGCAGTACTTC. Its protein is CASSLRTGAPFSYEQYF.

The chain carries TRBV21-1 and TRBJ2-7; the D call of TRBD2 is as the table states it, not checked on the DNA. TRBV21-1 is flagged as a pseudogene. The CDR3 contains 15 residues. The CDR3 DNA reads as TGTGCCAGCACCCCGGGAGCGATGAGCTCCTACGAGCAGTACTTC. Its translation: CASTPGAMSSYEQYF.

This chain connects TRBV7-2 to TRBJ2-7, with 8 bases identical to TRBD2. The trim removed 5 bases at V and 2 bases at J, leaving 5 bases unmatched. CDR3 length equals 14 residues. Germline CDR1 and CDR2: SGHTA and FQGNSA. This CDR3 reads CASSISGSPYEQYF. The CDR3 coding sequence is TGTGCCAGCAGCATAAGCGGGAGCCCCTACGAGCAGTACTTC. Together with reference TRBV7-2 and TRBJ2-7, the CDR3 gives the full variable domain: GAGVSQSPSNKVTEKGKDVELRCDPISGHTALYWYRQSLGQGLEFLIYFQGNSAPDKSGLPSDRFSAERTGGSVSTLTIQRTQQEDSAVYLCASSISGSPYEQYFGPGTRLTVT.

Turning to this clone: Different DNA sequences within this sample yield the same CDR3. The rearrangement uses TRBV28 and TRBJ2-7; D gene ambiguous. V lost 5 bases, J lost 3 bases, and 5 bases lay in between. The CDR3 covers 11 residues. Germline values: CDR1 MDHEN, CDR2 SYDVKM. The CDR3 loop is CASSAFYEQYF. For the CDR3, the DNA is TGTGCCAGCAGTGCTTTCTACGAGCAGTACTTC.

V and J are TRBV7-2 and TRBJ2-1; 10 positions agree with TRBD2. Germline V CDR1 and CDR2: SGHTA, FQGNSA. There are 15 residues in the CDR3. The ends lost 1 base at V and 9 bases at J; junction bases unmatched: 6. The CDR3 sequence is CASSLDLAGESEQFF. In DNA, the CDR3 is TGTGCCAGCAGCTTAGACCTAGCGGGAGAAAGTGAGCAGTTCTTC.

This chain connects TRBV28 to TRBJ2-1; the D is unclear. Deletions cut 5 bases from V and 2 bases from J, with 7 bases between. The CDR3 has 13 residues. The germline gives CDR1 MDHEN, CDR2 SYDVKM. The chain's CDR3 is CASSLRTYNEQFF. The CDR3 region has the DNA TGTGCCAGCAGTCTGAGGACCTACAATGAGCAGTTCTTC.

J is TRBJ2-7 and V is TRBV6-5; D tentatively reads TRBD1 or TRBD2 (7 bases each). The CDR3 runs to 15 residues. Per germline, CDR1 MNHEY and CDR2 SVGAGI. V was trimmed by 6 bases and J by 4 bases, leaving 19 bases between them. CDR3 nucleotides: TGTGCCAGCAGGACCCAGGGGGGGTTGGGTTACGAGCAGTACTTC. It translates to CASRTQGGLGYEQYF.

As DNA, the CDR3 is TGTGCCATCAGGGGAATCGACTCATATAATTCACCCCTCCACTTT. Translated: CAIRGIDSYNSPLHF. V is TRBV10-3 and J is TRBJ1-6; D is ambiguous. The V and J ends lost 6 bases and 4 bases respectively, with 13 bases between them. Germline CDR1 reads ENHRY; CDR2 reads SYGVKD. There are 15 residues in the CDR3.

This clone has more than one count but fewer than ten. This rearrangement joins TRBV30 to TRBJ1-1; D gene ambiguous. V shed 3 bases and J shed 0 bases, with 14 bases lying between them. Germline V gene sequence: CDR1 GTSNPN, CDR2 SVGIG (reference sequence). CDR3 size: 15 residues. CDR3: CAWSPGGSLNTEAFF. CDR3 sequence (DNA): TGTGCCTGGAGCCCCGGTGGAAGCCTGAACACTGAAGCTTTCTTT. The full variable domain, in which reference TRBV30 and TRBJ1-1 provide the parts outside the CDR3, is SQTIHQWPATLVQPVGSPLSLECTVEGTSNPNLYWYRQAAGRGLQLLFYSVGIGQISSEVPQNLSASRPQDRQFILSSKKLLLSDSGFYLCAWSPGGSLNTEAFFGQGTRLTVV.